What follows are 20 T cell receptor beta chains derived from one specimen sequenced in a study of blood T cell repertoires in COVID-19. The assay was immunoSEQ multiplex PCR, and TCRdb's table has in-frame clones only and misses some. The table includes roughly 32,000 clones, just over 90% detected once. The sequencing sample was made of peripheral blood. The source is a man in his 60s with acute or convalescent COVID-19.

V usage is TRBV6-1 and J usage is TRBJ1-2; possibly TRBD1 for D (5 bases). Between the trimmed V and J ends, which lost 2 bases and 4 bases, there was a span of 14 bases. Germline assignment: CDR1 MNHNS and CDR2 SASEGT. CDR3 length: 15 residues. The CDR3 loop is CASSEHAGTSYGYTF. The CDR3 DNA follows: TGTGCCAGCAGTGAACACGCAGGGACTAGCTATGGCTACACCTTC.

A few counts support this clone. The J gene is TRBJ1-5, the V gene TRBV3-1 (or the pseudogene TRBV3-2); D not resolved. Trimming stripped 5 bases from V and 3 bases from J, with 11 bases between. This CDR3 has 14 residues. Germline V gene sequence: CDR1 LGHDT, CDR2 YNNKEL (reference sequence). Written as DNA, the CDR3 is TGTGCCAGCAGCTCCGACGGACTCAATCAGCCCCAGCATTTT. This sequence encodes CASSSDGLNQPQHF.

This CDR3 is CASSKGQRFYGYTF. The CDR3 DNA reads TGTGCCAGCAGCAAAGGACAGCGCTTCTATGGCTACACCTTC. The J gene is TRBJ1-2, the V gene TRBV5-6, with D possibly being TRBD1 (6 bases). The length of the CDR3 is 14 residues. CDR1 is SGHDT, CDR2 YYEEEE, per germline. V shed 4 bases and J shed 4 bases, with 14 bases lying between them.

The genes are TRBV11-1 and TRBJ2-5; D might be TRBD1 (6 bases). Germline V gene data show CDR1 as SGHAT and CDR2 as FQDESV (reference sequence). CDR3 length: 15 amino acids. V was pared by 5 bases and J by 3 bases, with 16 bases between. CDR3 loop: CASSAVPDRKETQYF. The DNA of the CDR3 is TGTGCCAGCAGCGCCGTCCCGGACAGAAAAGAGACCCAGTACTTC.

CDR3 sequence reads: CASSVRLAGFVLGQFF. The CDR3 DNA sequence: TGTGCCAGCAGCGTTAGACTAGCGGGATTTGTCTTAGGGCAGTTCTTC. The chain links TRBV5-6 to TRBJ2-1; TRBD2 matches 11 bases. The V and J ends lost 4 bases and 12 bases, in that order; junction bases with no gene match: 15. CDR3 size: 16 residues. The germline gives CDR1 SGHDT, CDR2 YYEEEE.

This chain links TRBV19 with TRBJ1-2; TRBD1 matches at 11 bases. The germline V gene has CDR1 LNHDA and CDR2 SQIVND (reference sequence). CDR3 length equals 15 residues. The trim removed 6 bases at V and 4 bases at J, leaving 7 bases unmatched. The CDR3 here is CASREGQGGFYGYTF. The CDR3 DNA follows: TGTGCCAGTAGGGAGGGACAGGGGGGATTCTATGGCTACACCTTC.

CDR3 DNA sequence: TGTGCCACCCGAGGAGGGTACGAGCAGTACTTC. Translating it yields CATRGGYEQYF. The V call is TRBV19, the J call TRBJ2-7, with D perhaps TRBD2 (6 bases). Germline assignment: CDR1 LNHDA and CDR2 SQIVND (reference sequence). Trimming stripped 10 bases from V and 4 bases from J, with 11 bases between. The CDR3 runs 11 residues.

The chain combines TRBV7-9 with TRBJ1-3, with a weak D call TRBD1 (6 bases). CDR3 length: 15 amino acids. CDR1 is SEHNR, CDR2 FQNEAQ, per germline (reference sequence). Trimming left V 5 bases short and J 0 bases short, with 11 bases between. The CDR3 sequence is CASSPGTSSGNTIYF. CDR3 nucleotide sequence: TGTGCCAGCAGCCCCGGGACAAGCTCTGGAAACACCATATATTTT. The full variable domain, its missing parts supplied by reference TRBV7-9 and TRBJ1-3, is DTGVSQNPRHKITKRGQNVTFRCDPISEHNRLYWYRQTLGQGPEFLTYFQNEAQLEKSRLLSDRFSAERPKGSFSTLEIQRTEQGDSAMYLCASSPGTSSGNTIYFGEGSWLTVV.

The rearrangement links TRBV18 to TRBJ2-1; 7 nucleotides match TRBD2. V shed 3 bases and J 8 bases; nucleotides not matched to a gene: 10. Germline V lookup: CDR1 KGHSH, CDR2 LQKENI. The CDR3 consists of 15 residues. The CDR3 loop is CASSPERDLADEQFF. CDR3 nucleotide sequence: TGTGCCAGCTCACCGGAGCGGGATCTGGCAGATGAGCAGTTCTTC. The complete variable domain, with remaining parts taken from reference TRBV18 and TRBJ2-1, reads NAGVMQNPRHLVRRRGQEARLRCSPMKGHSHVYWYRQLPEEGLKFMVYLQKENIIDESGMPKERFSAEFPKEGPSILRIQQVVRGDSAAYFCASSPERDLADEQFFGPGTRLTVL.

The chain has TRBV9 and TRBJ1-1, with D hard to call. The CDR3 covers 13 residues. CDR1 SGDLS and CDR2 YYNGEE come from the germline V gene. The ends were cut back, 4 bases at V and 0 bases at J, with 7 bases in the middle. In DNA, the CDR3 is TGTGCCAGCAGCCAAGCCATGAACACTGAAGCTTTCTTT. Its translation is CASSQAMNTEAFF.

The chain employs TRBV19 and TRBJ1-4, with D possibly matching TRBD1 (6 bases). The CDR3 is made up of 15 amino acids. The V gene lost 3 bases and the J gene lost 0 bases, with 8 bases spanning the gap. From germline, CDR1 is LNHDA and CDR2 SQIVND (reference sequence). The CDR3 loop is CASSIRTATNEKLFF. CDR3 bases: TGTGCCAGTAGTATTCGGACAGCAACTAATGAAAAACTGTTTTTT. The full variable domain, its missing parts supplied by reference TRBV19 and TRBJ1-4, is DGGITQSPKYLFRKEGQNVTLSCEQNLNHDAMYWYRQDPGQGLRLIYYSQIVNDFQKGDIAEGYSVSREKKESFPLTVTSAQKNPTAFYLCASSIRTATNEKLFFGSGTQLSVL.

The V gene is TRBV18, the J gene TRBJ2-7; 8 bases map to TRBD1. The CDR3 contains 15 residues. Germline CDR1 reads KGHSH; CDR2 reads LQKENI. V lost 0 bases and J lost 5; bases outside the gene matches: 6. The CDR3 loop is CASSPPAGGFDEQYF. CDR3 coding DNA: TGTGCCAGCTCACCACCGGCAGGGGGCTTCGACGAGCAGTACTTC.

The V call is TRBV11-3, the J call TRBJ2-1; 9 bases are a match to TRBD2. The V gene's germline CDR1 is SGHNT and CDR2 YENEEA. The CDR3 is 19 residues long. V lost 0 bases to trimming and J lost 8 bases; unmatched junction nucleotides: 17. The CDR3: CASSLESGTVGLALYEQFF. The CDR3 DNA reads TGTGCCAGCAGCTTAGAGAGTGGGACGGTGGGACTAGCCTTGTATGAGCAGTTCTTC.

Here the CDR3 reads CASSPSPVQGARILRFEQYF. The CDR3 coding sequence is TGTGCCAGCTCACCATCACCGGTCCAGGGGGCACGCATCCTACGTTTCGAGCAGTACTTC. The chain couples TRBV18 to TRBJ2-7, with 8 bases identical to TRBD1. The CDR3 extends over 20 amino acids. J gave up 6 bases and V 2 bases, and 24 bases lay outside the gene matches. Germline V lookup: CDR1 KGHSH, CDR2 LQKENI.

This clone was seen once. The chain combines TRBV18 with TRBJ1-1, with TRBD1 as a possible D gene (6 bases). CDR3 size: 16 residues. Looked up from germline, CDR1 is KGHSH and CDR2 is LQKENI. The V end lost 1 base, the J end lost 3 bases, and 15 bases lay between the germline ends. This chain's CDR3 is CASSPRRGGTDTEAFF. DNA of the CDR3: TGTGCCAGCTCACCACGTAGGGGGGGTACGGACACTGAAGCTTTCTTT. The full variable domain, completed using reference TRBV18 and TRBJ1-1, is NAGVMQNPRHLVRRRGQEARLRCSPMKGHSHVYWYRQLPEEGLKFMVYLQKENIIDESGMPKERFSAEFPKEGPSILRIQQVVRGDSAAYFCASSPRRGGTDTEAFFGQGTRLTVV.

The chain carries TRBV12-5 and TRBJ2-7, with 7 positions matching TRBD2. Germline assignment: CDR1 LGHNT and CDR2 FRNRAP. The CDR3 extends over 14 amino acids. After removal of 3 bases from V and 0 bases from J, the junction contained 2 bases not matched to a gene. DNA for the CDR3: TGTGCTAGTGGTTTTGGCGGGAGCTCCTACGAGCAGTACTTC. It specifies CASGFGGSSYEQYF.

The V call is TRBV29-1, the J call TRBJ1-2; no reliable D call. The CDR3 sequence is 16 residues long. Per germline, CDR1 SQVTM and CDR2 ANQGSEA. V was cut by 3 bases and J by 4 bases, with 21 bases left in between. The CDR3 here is CSVDSTGRRSAYGYTF. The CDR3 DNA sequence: TGCAGCGTTGACTCTACGGGGAGAAGGAGCGCCTATGGCTACACCTTC.

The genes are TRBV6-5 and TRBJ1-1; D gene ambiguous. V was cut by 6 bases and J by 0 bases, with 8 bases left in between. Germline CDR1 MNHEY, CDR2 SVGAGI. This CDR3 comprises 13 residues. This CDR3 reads CASRSLMNTEAFF. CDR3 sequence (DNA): TGTGCCAGCAGAAGCTTAATGAACACTGAAGCTTTCTTT.

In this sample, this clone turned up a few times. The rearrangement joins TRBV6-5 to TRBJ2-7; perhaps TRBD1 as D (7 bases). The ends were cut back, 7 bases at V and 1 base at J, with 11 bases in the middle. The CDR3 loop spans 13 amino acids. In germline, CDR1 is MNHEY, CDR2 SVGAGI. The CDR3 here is CASKAGGSYEQYF. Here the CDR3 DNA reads TGTGCCAGCAAGGCAGGGGGGTCCTACGAGCAGTACTTC.

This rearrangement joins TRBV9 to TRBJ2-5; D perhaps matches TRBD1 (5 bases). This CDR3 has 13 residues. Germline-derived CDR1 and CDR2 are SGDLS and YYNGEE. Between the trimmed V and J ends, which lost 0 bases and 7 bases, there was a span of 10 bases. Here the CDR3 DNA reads TGTGCCAGCAGCGTAGGCGGAAGGGGGACCCAGTACTTC. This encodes CASSVGGRGTQYF.